What follows are 18 T cell receptor delta chains derived from one specimen sequenced in a study of Vδ1+ human thymocytes. General study findings and limits: Highly polyclonal TRG and TRD repertoires with Gaussian CDR3 length distributions appeared in thymus.

Extracted RNA was reverse transcribed into cDNA. Pooled V-gene forward primers with one constant-region reverse primer generated the CDR3 amplicons by multiplex PCR. TCRdb ran CATT on the multiplex PCR reads. The sample has some 54,000 delta-chain clones; 15% to 20% are singletons. No antigen has been assigned to these receptors. The sequencing input was Vdelta1+ gamma-delta thymocytes from the thymus. Subset given: FACS-sorted CD3+ TCRalphabeta- TCRVdelta1+ TCRVdelta2- thymocytes. The receptors shown here come from a boy in the first two years of life who had congenital heart surgery.

V and J are TRDV1 and TRDJ1, with 9 bases matching TRDD3. The J segment lost 1 base and the V segment lost 5 bases, leaving 20 bases of the junction unmatched. CDR3 size: 20 residues. Per the germline V gene, CDR1 is TSWWSYY and CDR2 is QGS. The CDR3 region is CALGKFLYWGTTLATDKLIF. Here the CDR3 DNA reads TGTGCTCTTGGGAAATTCCTGTACTGGGGGACGACCCTCGCCACCGATAAACTCATCTTT.

A few counts support this clone. The chain has TRDV1 and TRDJ1, with D maybe TRDD3 (5 bases). CDR1 and CDR2 from the germline V gene are TSWWSYY and QGS. The ends were cut back, 0 bases at V and 0 bases at J, with 17 bases in the middle. There are 18 residues in the CDR3. CDR3 in amino acids: CALGELRGSTGYTDKLIF. CDR3 coding DNA: TGTGCTCTTGGGGAACTAAGGGGGTCTACCGGATACACCGATAAACTCATCTTT.

This rearrangement joins TRDV1 to TRDJ1, with TRDD3 matching 8 bases. Trimming removed 0 bases from V and 0 bases from J; junction bases left unmatched: 12. The CDR3 runs 19 residues. The germline gives CDR1 TSWWSYY, CDR2 QGS. The CDR3 DNA reads as TGTGCTCTTGGGGAACTAGTAAGTACTGGGGGGCTGTACACCGATAAACTCATCTTT. This encodes CALGELVSTGGLYTDKLIF.

The chain couples TRDV1 to TRDJ1; no clear D. This CDR3 has 25 amino acids. The germline V gene has CDR1 TSWWSYY and CDR2 QGS. The V gene lost 4 bases and the J gene lost 0 bases, with 42 bases spanning the gap. The CDR3 reads CALGATWRDPRVRRRMEEYTDKLIF. In DNA form, the CDR3 reads TGTGCTCTTGGGGCTACATGGCGAGACCCCCGAGTTCGTCGTCGGATGGAGGAGTACACCGATAAACTCATCTTT.

This clone occurred a few times. This chain links TRDV1 with TRDJ1; D possibly corresponds to TRDD3 (6 bases). Germline CDR1 TSWWSYY, CDR2 QGS. The CDR3 has 19 residues. V was pared by 0 bases and J by 0 bases, with 20 bases between. CDR3 sequence reads: CALGELLGLGVKYTDKLIF. The CDR3 nucleotides are TGTGCTCTTGGGGAACTCTTGGGGTTGGGGGTTAAGTACACCGATAAACTCATCTTT.

J is TRDJ1 and V is TRDV1, with TRDD3 matching over 10 bases. V lost 3 bases to trimming and J lost 7 bases; unmatched junction nucleotides: 14. There are 17 residues in the CDR3. CDR1 is TSWWSYY, CDR2 QGS, per germline. The CDR3 DNA sequence: TGTGCTCTTGGGGACCCCTGCCGACTGGGGGATGGTGGTAAACTCATCTTT. It yields the protein CALGDPCRLGDGGKLIF.

The chain uses TRDV1 and TRDJ1; a possible D gene is TRDD3 (6 bases). The CDR3 loop spans 19 amino acids. V gave up 2 bases and J gave up 3 bases, with 25 bases separating them. Germline V gives CDR1 TSWWSYY, CDR2 QGS. CDR3 nucleotide sequence: TGTGCTCTTGGGGAATCTCCTTACGTGGGGGTCGTGTACGCCGATAAACTCATCTTT. Translating gives CALGESPYVGVVYADKLIF.

This clone was detected only a few times. The rearrangement links TRDV1 to TRDJ1, with 8 positions matching TRDD2. Trimming took 5 bases from V and 2 from J; bases not matched to a gene: 13. The CDR3 is 17 residues long. In germline, CDR1 is TSWWSYY, CDR2 QGS. DNA of the CDR3: TGTGCTCTTGGGACCCTTCCTATGGTGCAAGAAACCGATAAACTCATCTTT. It is translated as CALGTLPMVQETDKLIF.

With regard to this clone: With a much larger clone just one base away, this may be a read error. This same CDR3 is encoded by further DNA sequences in the sample. The genes are TRDV2 and TRDJ1, with 11 bases identical to TRDD3. Per the germline V gene, CDR1 is GEAIGNYY and CDR2 is EKD. Trimming removed 0 bases from V and 2 bases from J; junction bases left unmatched: 7. The CDR3 has 17 residues. The CDR3 spells CACDTAWGIQRTDKLIF. The CDR3 DNA is TGTGCCTGTGACACCGCCTGGGGGATACAGAGGACCGATAAACTCATCTTT.

This clone was detected a few times. Other DNA sequences in this sample translate to the same CDR3. V usage is TRDV1 and J usage is TRDJ1, with 9 bases matching TRDD3. The CDR3 has 22 residues. Germline lookup yields CDR1 TSWWSYY and CDR2 QGS. V gave up 5 bases and J gave up 0 bases; unmatched junction bases: 25. The CDR3 region is CALGNSYLSYWGTPEYTDKLIF. As DNA, the CDR3 is TGTGCTCTTGGGAATTCCTACTTGTCCTACTGGGGGACACCGGAGTACACCGATAAACTCATCTTT.

This chain uses TRDV1 with TRDJ1; D is possibly TRDD3 (5 bases). The germline CDR1 and CDR2 sequences are TSWWSYY and QGS. V lost 2 bases and J lost 4, with 23 bases in between. The CDR3 loop spans 18 amino acids. The CDR3 is CALGESHRPHDGIDKLIF. The CDR3 DNA reads TGTGCTCTTGGGGAAAGTCACCGTCCCCATGATGGGATCGATAAACTCATCTTT.

J is TRDJ1 and V is TRDV1, with a weak D call TRDD2 (9 bases). The V end lost 2 bases, the J end lost 3 bases, and 25 bases lay between the germline ends. The CDR3 has 19 residues. In germline, CDR1 is TSWWSYY, CDR2 QGS. CDR3 amino acids: CALGENLPTGGIRADKLIF. The CDR3 DNA follows: TGTGCTCTTGGGGAAAACCTTCCTACGGGCGGGATACGGGCCGATAAACTCATCTTT.

V and J are TRDV1 and TRDJ1; 12 positions match TRDD3. The CDR3 length is 18 residues. Germline V gene lookup returns CDR1 TSWWSYY and CDR2 QGS. V gave up 0 bases and J gave up 4 bases; unmatched junction bases: 9. CDR3 DNA: TGTGCTCTTGGGGAACTGGAGCTGGGGGATACGTTGGACGATAAACTCATCTTT. The encoded protein is CALGELELGDTLDDKLIF.

The J gene is TRDJ1, the V gene TRDV1; 12 bases are a match to TRDD3. From germline, CDR1 is TSWWSYY and CDR2 QGS. This CDR3 is built from 20 residues. Unmatched junction bases numbered 21, after V lost 3 bases and J lost 7 bases. The CDR3 DNA is TGTGCTCTTGGGGACCATACGTCCCATTACTGGGGGATACTTGGGGGTAAACTCATCTTT. Translation gives CALGDHTSHYWGILGGKLIF.

V is TRDV1 and J is TRDJ1; TRDD3 aligns across 9 bases. CDR3 length equals 19 residues. The V gene's germline CDR1 is TSWWSYY and CDR2 QGS. V gave up 3 bases and J gave up 4 bases; unmatched junction bases: 18. The CDR3 loop reads CALGDDFPPLGERIDKLIF. The CDR3 DNA is TGTGCTCTTGGGGATGACTTCCCACCACTGGGGGAAAGGATCGATAAACTCATCTTT.

The rearrangement links TRDV1 to TRDJ1; TRDD3 matches at 8 bases. The CDR3 contains 22 residues. From germline, CDR1 is TSWWSYY and CDR2 QGS. Trimming removed 0 bases from V and 2 bases from J; junction bases left unmatched: 23. CDR3 sequence (DNA): TGTGCTCTTGGGGAACTGTGCATCCCGCCGGTTACTGGGGGCGAGAAGACCGATAAACTCATCTTT. It encodes CALGELCIPPVTGGEKTDKLIF.

This clone was seen a few times. This rearrangement joins TRDV1 to TRDJ1, with 11 bases that match TRDD3. With 3 bases clipped from V and 1 base from J, the junction kept 7 bases outside the gene matches. This CDR3 spans 17 amino acids. CDR1 and CDR2 from the germline V gene are TSWWSYY and QGS. CDR3 region: CALGDGPLGDTTDKLIF. CDR3 nucleotides: TGTGCTCTTGGGGATGGACCCCTGGGGGATACCACCGATAAACTCATCTTT.

This clone has only a few counts. The chain is built from TRDV1 and TRDJ1, with 9 bases that match TRDD3. CDR1 is TSWWSYY and CDR2 is QGS in the germline V gene. J lost 0 bases, V lost 1 base, and 21 bases had no gene match. The CDR3 loop spans 22 amino acids. The CDR3: CALGEPPTRAYTGGIYTDKLIF. DNA of the CDR3: TGTGCTCTTGGGGAACCGCCTACACGAGCCTATACTGGGGGAATATACACCGATAAACTCATCTTT.